A selection of T cell receptor beta chains follows, all from one sample in a study of shared clonotypes between healthy human individuals. TCRdb keeps only in-frame clones here, not all; method: immunoSEQ multiplex PCR. The table shows about 550,000 clones, with over 95% occurring only once. The sample comprised naive CD8+ T cells sorted from blood. These receptors were collected from a woman aged 30 to 39 in good health. Each CDR3 is given with its conserved first and last residue. The D gene is left open where the match is weak. Not every row has a clone size; where given, it reads once, few, many or a size class.

D gene: .; J gene: TRBJ1-1; V gene: TRBV7-9; clone size: .; CDR3 DNA: TGTGCCAGCAGCGTTGGGCCGGGGGCAAGCACTGAAGCTTTCTTT; CDR3 protein: CASSVGPGASTEAFF
D gene: TRBD2; J gene: TRBJ2-5; V gene: TRBV4-1; clone size: once; CDR3 DNA: TGCGCCAGCAGCCCCCCGGGACTAGGGGATGGGACCCAGTACTTC; CDR3 protein: CASSPPGLGDGTQYF
D gene: TRBD1; J gene: TRBJ2-7; V gene: TRBV11-2; clone size: .; CDR3 DNA: TGTGCCAGCAGCTTCGACAGGGGGTCCTACGAGCAGTACTTC; CDR3 protein: CASSFDRGSYEQYF
D gene: .; J gene: TRBJ1-4; V gene: TRBV27; clone size: .; CDR3 DNA: TGTGCCAGCAGAATCACAGCAACGACTAATGAAAAACTGTTTTTT; CDR3 protein: CASRITATTNEKLFF
D gene: .; J gene: TRBJ2-5; V gene: TRBV5-1; clone size: .; CDR3 DNA: TGCGCCAGCAGCTTGGGGACGAACCAAGAGACCCAGTACTTC; CDR3 protein: CASSLGTNQETQYF
D gene: TRBD2; J gene: TRBJ2-1; V gene: TRBV5-6; clone size: .; CDR3 DNA: TGTGCCAGCAGTCTAGCGGGAGGAGTCGGTGAGCAGTTCTTC; CDR3 protein: CASSLAGGVGEQFF
D gene: .; J gene: TRBJ2-7; V gene: TRBV13; clone size: .; CDR3 DNA: TGTGCCAGCAGCTTAGGTGGGAGCTCCTACGAGCAGTACTTC; CDR3 protein: CASSLGGSSYEQYF
D gene: TRBD2; J gene: TRBJ2-3; V gene: TRBV28; clone size: .; CDR3 DNA: TGTGCCAGCAGTTTTATTCTAGCGGGCCCAGATACGCAGTATTTT; CDR3 protein: CASSFILAGPDTQYF
D gene: .; J gene: TRBJ2-7; V gene: TRBV28; clone size: .; CDR3 DNA: TGTGCCAGCAGTCCGGGGTCGGTCCCGAGCTCCTACGAGCAGTACTTC; CDR3 protein: CASSPGSVPSSYEQYF
D gene: TRBD1; J gene: TRBJ1-1; V gene: TRBV27; clone size: .; CDR3 DNA: TGTGCCAGCAGTTTAGGACAGGGGTACACTGAAGCTTTCTTT; CDR3 protein: CASSLGQGYTEAFF
D gene: .; J gene: TRBJ2-2; V gene: TRBV12-5; clone size: .; CDR3 DNA: TGTGCTAGTGCCACATGGGGAGTTGCGGGGGCGACGAACACCGGGGAGCTGTTTTTT; CDR3 protein: CASATWGVAGATNTGELFF
D gene: TRBD2; J gene: TRBJ2-7; V gene: TRBV4-2; clone size: .; CDR3 DNA: TGTGCCAGCAGCCAGTCTAACTGGGGCGGGAGTGTCTCCTACGAGCAGTACTTC; CDR3 protein: CASSQSNWGGSVSYEQYF
D gene: .; J gene: TRBJ2-1; V gene: TRBV6-5; clone size: .; CDR3 DNA: TGTGCCAGCAGTTACATGACGGGCCTCTCCTACAATGAGCAGTTCTTC; CDR3 protein: CASSYMTGLSYNEQFF
D gene: .; J gene: TRBJ2-1; V gene: TRBV6-1; clone size: .; CDR3 DNA: TGTGCCAGCATCGGGGCGGCCGAGCAGTTCTTC; CDR3 protein: CASIGAAEQFF
D gene: TRBD2; J gene: TRBJ2-1; V gene: TRBV7-9; clone size: .; CDR3 DNA: TGTGCCAGCAGCTCCGGATTACTAGCGGACATACACAATGAGCAGTTCTTC; CDR3 protein: CASSSGLLADIHNEQFF